These T cell receptor beta chains were read from a single sample in a study of Ad26.COV2.S vaccination and SARS-CoV-2 variants. Some clones are missing from TCRdb's copy, which holds only in-frame ones; the method was immunoSEQ multiplex PCR. The table includes hundreds of thousands of clones, 83% detected once. Source: peripheral blood, taken in a trial of Ad26.COV2.S vaccine versus placebo. These receptor sequences come from a person aged 18-65 years who received the Ad26.COV2.S COVID-19 vaccine or a placebo. CDR3s include the opening cysteine and the closing phenylalanine or tryptophan.

V: TRBV2; CDR3: CASRPQGAGYTGELFF
V: TRBV5-8; CDR3: CASSFHSRETQYF
V: TRBV7-3; CDR3: CASSLWGDTQYF
V: TRBV5-4; CDR3: CASSLPGGGNTEAFF
V: TRBV19; CDR3: CASSPGRGQRSSYEQYF
V: TRBV3-1/TRBV3-2; CDR3: CASSQDQRPDTQYF
V: TRBV27; CDR3: CASKTGTGGAADTQYF
V: TRBV29-1; CDR3: CSGGPGGNTEAFF
V: TRBV4-1; CDR3: CASSQVARADYEQFF
V: TRBV6-6; CDR3: CASSYSAGKAGNTIYF
V: TRBV11-2; CDR3: CASRSQQGNIQYF
V: TRBV6-5; CDR3: CASSYLQGARSPLHF
V: TRBV12-5; CDR3: CASGMDFNYGYTF
V: TRBV5-4; CDR3: CASSPRGAEAFF
V: TRBV6-2/TRBV6-3; CDR3: CASSYGWTEAFF
V: TRBV7-2; CDR3: CASSFQKGTETQYF
V: TRBV6-6; CDR3: CASSPPYRGVTNEKLFF
V: TRBV1; CDR3: CTSEALFQDTQYF
V: TRBV7-2; CDR3: CASSLGWGNEKLFF
V: TRBV5-1; CDR3: CASSLGTSGPQETQYF
V: TRBV11-2; CDR3: CASSSLRDGRISGNTIYF
V: TRBV29-1; CDR3: CSVEVLGLALVVGF
V: TRBV6-5; CDR3: CATRGTGVRYEQYF
V: TRBV5-1; CDR3: CASSLAGGWYEQYF
V: TRBV5-4; CDR3: CASSLAAGGFPGELFF
V: TRBV29-1; CDR3: CSGRAGGNTIYF
V: TRBV4-1; CDR3: CASRRGQGSPGELFF
V: TRBV18; CDR3: CASFIMMSTEAFF
V: TRBV11-3; CDR3: CASSPRARPQETQYF
V: TRBV7-9; CDR3: CASREDGAYNEQFF
V: TRBV4-1; CDR3: CASSPAEVGSQPQHF
V: TRBV7-9; CDR3: CASSLERRTDTQYF
V: TRBV5-1; CDR3: CASSTIAGAAYNEQFF
V: TRBV7-3; CDR3: CASSLAGNTEAFF
V: TRBV27; CDR3: CASGGGGGSYSPLHF
V: TRBV12-3/TRBV12-4; CDR3: CASSFQGFGFF
V: TRBV24-1; CDR3: CATRPGTGGSEAFF